Shown below are 14 T cell receptor beta chains from a single sample sequenced in a study of a mutant IDH1 vaccine in newly diagnosed glioma. Time point of the sample: baseline, week 1 (first vaccination visit). The sample's treatment: pre-vaccination baseline after standard-of-care therapy. TCRdb's table, derived via immunoSEQ multiplex PCR, lists solely in-frame clones and lacks some. The sample contains 75,000 to 100,000 clones, around 80% of which appear only once. This material consisted of PBMCs, taken from a glioma patient treated with radiotherapy, temozolomide or both. The receptors originated from a man in his forties with glioma. Some clones in this sample may be carry-over from other donors' samples.

V and J are TRBV2 and TRBJ1-4; D might be TRBD1 (5 bases). The CDR3 runs to 11 residues. Germline V gene sequence: CDR1 SNHLY, CDR2 FYNNEI. The ends were cut back, 8 bases at V and 7 bases at J, with 8 bases in the middle. The CDR3, as DNA: TGTGCCAGCGGGGGGAGTGAAAAACTGTTTTTT. Protein sequence: CASGGSEKLFF.

V is TRBV5-4 and J is TRBJ1-2; tentative D call: TRBD1 (6 bases). V lost 4 bases, J lost 7 bases, and 20 bases lay in between. Germline lookup yields CDR1 SGHNT and CDR2 YYREEE (reference sequence). The CDR3 loop spans 15 amino acids. DNA of the CDR3: TGTGCCAGCAGCCTCCGGCCGGGGGCGGGTGTTGGCTACACCTTC. Its protein product is CASSLRPGAGVGYTF. The full variable domain, with the rest looked up from reference TRBV5-4 and TRBJ1-2, is ETGVTQSPTHLIKTRGQQVTLRCSSQSGHNTVSWYQQALGQGPQFIFQYYREEENGRGNFPPRFSGLQFPNYSSELNVNALELDDSALYLCASSLRPGAGVGYTFGSGTRLTVV.

This chain links TRBV9 with TRBJ2-1; 8 bases agree with TRBD2. In germline, CDR1 is SGDLS, CDR2 YYNGEE. The CDR3 consists of 15 residues. V shed 5 bases and J 0 bases; nucleotides not matched to a gene: 4. CDR3 amino acids: CASSEAGASYNEQFF. For the CDR3, the DNA is TGTGCCAGCAGTGAAGCGGGGGCCTCCTACAATGAGCAGTTCTTC.

A few counts support this clone. The chain has TRBV28 and TRBJ1-2; D not resolved. The germline CDR1 and CDR2 sequences are MDHEN and SYDVKM. The CDR3 runs to 13 residues. The V end was cut by 2 bases, the J end by 4 bases, with 8 bases between. As DNA, the CDR3 is TGTGCCAGCAGTTTACAAGTTGGCTATGGCTACACCTTC. This encodes CASSLQVGYGYTF.

The V and J genes are TRBV19 and TRBJ2-5; D ambiguous. V was pared by 3 bases and J by 1 base, with 12 bases between. CDR3 length equals 15 residues. CDR1 and CDR2 from the germline V gene are LNHDA and SQIVND (reference sequence). CDR3 nucleotide sequence: TGTGCCAGTAGTATTCAGAAGAGCCTCCAAGAGACCCAGTACTTC. It encodes CASSIQKSLQETQYF.

This clone was counted once. V and J are TRBV7-9 and TRBJ2-5; 11 bases line up with TRBD2. This CDR3 spans 13 amino acids. The J segment lost 6 bases and the V segment lost 8 bases, leaving 5 bases of the junction unmatched. Germline V lookup: CDR1 SEHNR, CDR2 FQNEAQ (reference sequence). The CDR3 region is CASGLAGGKTQYF. The CDR3 DNA is TGTGCCAGCGGGCTAGCGGGGGGTAAGACCCAGTACTTC.

This clone was picked up a small number of times. The chain has TRBV10-2 and TRBJ1-2, with 9 bases lining up with TRBD1. The CDR3 is made up of 16 amino acids. Losses at the gene ends were 2 bases for V and 7 bases for J; bases not matched to a gene: 11. Germline CDR1 and CDR2: WSHSY and SAAADI. The CDR3 DNA is TGCGCCAGCAGTGAGGGGACAGGGACTCTCGGCGGTGGCTACACCTTC. Amino acid sequence: CASSEGTGTLGGGYTF.

The rearrangement joins TRBV19 to TRBJ1-2; tentatively, D is TRBD1 (5 bases). V lost 4 bases, J lost 6 bases, and 12 bases lay in between. The CDR3 spans 13 residues. Per the germline V gene, CDR1 is LNHDA and CDR2 is SQIVND (reference sequence). The CDR3 spells CASSTRQMNGYTF. The CDR3 coding sequence is TGTGCCAGTAGTACCCGACAGATGAATGGCTACACCTTC. Drawing the rest from reference TRBV19 and TRBJ1-2, the complete variable domain is DGGITQSPKYLFRKEGQNVTLSCEQNLNHDAMYWYRQDPGQGLRLIYYSQIVNDFQKGDIAEGYSVSREKKESFPLTVTSAQKNPTAFYLCASSTRQMNGYTFGSGTRLTVV.

DNA for the CDR3: TGTGCCAGCGGGCGCAGAGGATCTGGGGCCAACGTCCTGACTTTC. Translation: CASGRRGSGANVLTF. The rearrangement joins TRBV25-1 to TRBJ2-6; no definite D call. There are 15 residues in the CDR3. Germline V CDR1 and CDR2: MGHDK, SYGVNS. V lost 8 bases to trimming and J lost 1 base, with 12 bases between them.

This chain uses TRBV2 with TRBJ2-6; perhaps TRBD2 as D (6 bases). CDR1 is SNHLY, CDR2 FYNNEI, per germline. The V and J ends lost 0 bases and 0 bases respectively, with 15 bases between them. The CDR3 length is 19 residues. The CDR3 sequence is CASSEALKGLLSGANVLTF. In DNA form, the CDR3 reads TGTGCCAGCAGTGAAGCGCTTAAGGGACTCCTCTCTGGGGCCAACGTCCTGACTTTC.

The chain couples TRBV5-4 to TRBJ2-3; the D gene is possibly TRBD2 (5 bases). The ends were cut back, 4 bases at V and 9 bases at J, with 15 bases in the middle. Germline CDR1 reads SGHNT; CDR2 reads YYREEE (reference sequence). The CDR3 sequence is 13 residues long. CDR3 protein: CASSTRSGYTQYF. As DNA, the CDR3 is TGTGCCAGCAGCACCCGGTCGGGGTACACGCAGTATTTT.

This clone was recorded a few times. The genes are TRBV7-8 and TRBJ2-2; tentatively, D is TRBD2 (6 bases). The CDR3 consists of 15 residues. Trimming took 3 bases from V and 3 from J, leaving 11 bases between them. Per germline, CDR1 SGHVS and CDR2 FQNEAQ. CDR3 nucleotide sequence: TGTGCCAGCAGCTTGAGGGGAGGTTACACCGGGGAGCTGTTTTTT. This gives the protein CASSLRGGYTGELFF.

V gene TRBV5-1 combines with J gene TRBJ1-4; TRBD1 might be the D (6 bases). Germline loops: CDR1 SGHRS, CDR2 YFSETQ. This CDR3 is 14 amino acids long. V lost 4 bases and J 4 bases, leaving 11 bases between the germline ends. CDR3 nucleotides: TGCGCCAGCAGCCTGAGGGGGAATAATGAAAAACTGTTTTTT. As protein: CASSLRGNNEKLFF.

The chain links TRBV30 to TRBJ2-3; D perhaps matches TRBD2 (5 bases). The CDR3 length is 17 residues. V dropped 1 base and J dropped 1 base, with 18 bases sitting between them. CDR1 GTSNPN and CDR2 SVGIG come from the germline V gene (reference sequence). In DNA form, the CDR3 reads TGTGCCTGGAGTGGCTACGGAGGCGACCGGGGCACAGATACGCAGTATTTT. Amino acid sequence: CAWSGYGGDRGTDTQYF. Full variable domain (missing parts from reference TRBV30 and TRBJ2-3): SQTIHQWPATLVQPVGSPLSLECTVEGTSNPNLYWYRQAAGRGLQLLFYSVGIGQISSEVPQNLSASRPQDRQFILSSKKLLLSDSGFYLCAWSGYGGDRGTDTQYFGPGTRLTVL.